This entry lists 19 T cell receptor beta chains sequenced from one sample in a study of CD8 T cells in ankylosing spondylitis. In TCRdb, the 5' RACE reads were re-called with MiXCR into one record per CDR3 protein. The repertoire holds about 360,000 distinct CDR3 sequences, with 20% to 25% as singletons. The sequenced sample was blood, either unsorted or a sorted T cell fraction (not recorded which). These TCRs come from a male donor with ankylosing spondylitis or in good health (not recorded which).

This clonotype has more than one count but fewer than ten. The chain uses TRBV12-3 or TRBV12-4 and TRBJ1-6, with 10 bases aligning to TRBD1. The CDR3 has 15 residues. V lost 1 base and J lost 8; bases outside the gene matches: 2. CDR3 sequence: CASSLGTGGYSPLHF. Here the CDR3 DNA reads TGTGCCAGCAGTTTAGGGACAGGGGGTTATTCACCCCTCCACTTT.

The CDR3 DNA reads as TGCAGCGTTGTCGACAGGGCGGTCAGCGAGCAGTACTTC. It translates to CSVVDRAVSEQYF. The chain uses TRBV29-1 and TRBJ2-7, with 7 nucleotides matching TRBD1. The length of the CDR3 is 13 residues. The V segment lost 4 bases and the J segment 6 bases; nucleotides outside the gene matches: 9. CDR1 SQVTM and CDR2 ANQGSEA come from the germline V gene.

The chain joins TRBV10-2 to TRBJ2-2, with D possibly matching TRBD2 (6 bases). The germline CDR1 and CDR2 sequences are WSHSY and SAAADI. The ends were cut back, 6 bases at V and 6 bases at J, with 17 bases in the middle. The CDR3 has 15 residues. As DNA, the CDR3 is TGCGCCAGCAGCGCCCTTGCGGAGGGACCCGGGGAGCTGTTTTTT. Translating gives CASSALAEGPGELFF.

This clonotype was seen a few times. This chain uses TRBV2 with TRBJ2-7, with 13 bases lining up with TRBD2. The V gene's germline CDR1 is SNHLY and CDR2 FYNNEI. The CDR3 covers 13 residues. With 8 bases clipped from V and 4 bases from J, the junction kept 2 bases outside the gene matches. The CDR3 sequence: CASGTSGAYEQYF. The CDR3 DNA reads TGTGCCAGCGGGACTAGCGGGGCTTACGAGCAGTACTTC.

This CDR3 reads CSARGGGTTDTQYF. The DNA of the CDR3 is TGCAGTGCTAGAGGTGGGGGGACCACAGATACGCAGTATTTT. The chain has TRBV20-1 and TRBJ2-3; possibly TRBD2 for D (6 bases). Germline V gene lookup returns CDR1 DFQATT and CDR2 SNEGSKA (reference sequence). This CDR3 region has 14 residues. With 1 base removed from V and 2 bases from J, the gap between germline ends came to 10 bases.

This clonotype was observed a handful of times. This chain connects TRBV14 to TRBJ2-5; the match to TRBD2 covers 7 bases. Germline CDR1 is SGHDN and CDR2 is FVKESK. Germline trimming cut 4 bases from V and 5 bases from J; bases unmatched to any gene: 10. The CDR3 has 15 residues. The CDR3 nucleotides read TGTGCCAGCAGCCCAAAGGGAGGGGCCGGGGAGACCCAGTACTTC. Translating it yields CASSPKGGAGETQYF.

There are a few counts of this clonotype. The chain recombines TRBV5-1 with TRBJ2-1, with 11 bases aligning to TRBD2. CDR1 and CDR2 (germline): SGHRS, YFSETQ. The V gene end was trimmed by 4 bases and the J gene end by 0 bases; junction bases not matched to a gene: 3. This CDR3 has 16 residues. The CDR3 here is CASSKTSGGSYNEQFF. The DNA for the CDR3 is TGCGCCAGCAGCAAAACTAGCGGGGGCTCCTACAATGAGCAGTTCTTC.

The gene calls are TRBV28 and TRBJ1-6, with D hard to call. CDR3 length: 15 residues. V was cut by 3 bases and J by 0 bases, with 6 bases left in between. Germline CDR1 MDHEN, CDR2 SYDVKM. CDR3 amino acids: CASSFSSSYNSPLHF. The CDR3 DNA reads TGTGCCAGCAGTTTCTCGAGCTCCTATAATTCACCCCTCCACTTT.

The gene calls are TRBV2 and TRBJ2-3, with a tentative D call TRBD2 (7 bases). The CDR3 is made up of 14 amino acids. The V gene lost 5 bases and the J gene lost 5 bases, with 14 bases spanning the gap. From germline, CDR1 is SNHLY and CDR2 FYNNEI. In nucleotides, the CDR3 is TGTGCCAGCAGTTACGGGGGGCCTGGAGATACGCAGTATTTT. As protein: CASSYGGPGDTQYF.

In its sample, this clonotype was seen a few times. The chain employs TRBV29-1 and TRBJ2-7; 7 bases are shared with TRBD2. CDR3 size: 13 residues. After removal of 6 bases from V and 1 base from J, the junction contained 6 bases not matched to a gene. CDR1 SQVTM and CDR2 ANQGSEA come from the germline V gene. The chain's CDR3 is CSVVTSRSYEQYF. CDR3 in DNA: TGCAGCGTCGTGACTAGCAGATCCTACGAGCAGTACTTC.

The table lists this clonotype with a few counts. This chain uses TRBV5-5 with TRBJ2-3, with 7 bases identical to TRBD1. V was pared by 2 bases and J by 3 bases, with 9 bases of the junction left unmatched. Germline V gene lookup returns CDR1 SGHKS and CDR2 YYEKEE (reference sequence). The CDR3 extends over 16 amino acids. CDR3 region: CASSLRDSLRTDTQYF. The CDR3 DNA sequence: TGTGCCAGCAGCTTAAGGGACAGCCTAAGGACAGATACGCAGTATTTT. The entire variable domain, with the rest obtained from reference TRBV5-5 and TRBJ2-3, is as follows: DAGVTQSPTHLIKTRGQQVTLRCSPISGHKSVSWYQQVLGQGPQFIFQYYEKEERGRGNFPDRFSARQFPNYSSELNVNALLLGDSALYLCASSLRDSLRTDTQYFGPGTRLTVL.

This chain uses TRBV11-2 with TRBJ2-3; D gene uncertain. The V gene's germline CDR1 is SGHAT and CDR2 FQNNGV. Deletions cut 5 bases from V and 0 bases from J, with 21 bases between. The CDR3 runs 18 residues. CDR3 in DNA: TGTGCCAGCAGCACTCCCGGGCCGCCGACGCCTAGCACAGATACGCAGTATTTT. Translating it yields CASSTPGPPTPSTDTQYF.

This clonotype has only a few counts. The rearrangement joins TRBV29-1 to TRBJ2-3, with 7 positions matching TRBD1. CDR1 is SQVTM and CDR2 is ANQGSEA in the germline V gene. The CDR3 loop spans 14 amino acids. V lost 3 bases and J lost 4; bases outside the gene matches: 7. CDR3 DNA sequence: TGCAGCGTTGATCGCGACAGGGTCTCAGATACGCAGTATTTT. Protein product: CSVDRDRVSDTQYF.

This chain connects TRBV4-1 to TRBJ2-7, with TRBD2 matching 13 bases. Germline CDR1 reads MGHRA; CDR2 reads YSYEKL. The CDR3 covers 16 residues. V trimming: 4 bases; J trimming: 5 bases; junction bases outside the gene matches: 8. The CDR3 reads CASSLRLAGGIDEQYF. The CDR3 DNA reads TGCGCCAGCAGCCTCAGACTAGCGGGGGGTATCGACGAGCAGTACTTC.

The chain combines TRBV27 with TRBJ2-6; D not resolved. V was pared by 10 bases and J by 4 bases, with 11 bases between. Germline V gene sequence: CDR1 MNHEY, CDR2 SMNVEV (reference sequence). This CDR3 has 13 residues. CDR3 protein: CATSIAGANVLTF. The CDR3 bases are TGTGCCACCTCAATCGCCGGGGCCAACGTCCTGACTTTC.

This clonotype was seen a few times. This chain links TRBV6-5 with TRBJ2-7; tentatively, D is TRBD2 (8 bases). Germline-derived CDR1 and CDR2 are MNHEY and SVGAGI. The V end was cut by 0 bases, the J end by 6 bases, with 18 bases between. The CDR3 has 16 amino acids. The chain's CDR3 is CASSYSEGAGGTEQYF. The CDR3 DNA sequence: TGTGCCAGCAGTTACTCCGAGGGGGCGGGGGGTACCGAGCAGTACTTC.

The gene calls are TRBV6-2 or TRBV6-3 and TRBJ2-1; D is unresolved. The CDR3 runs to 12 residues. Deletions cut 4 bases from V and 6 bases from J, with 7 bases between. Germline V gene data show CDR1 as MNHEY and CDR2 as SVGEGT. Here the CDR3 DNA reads TGTGCCAGCAGTTCGGAGCGCAATGAGCAGTTCTTC. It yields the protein CASSSERNEQFF.

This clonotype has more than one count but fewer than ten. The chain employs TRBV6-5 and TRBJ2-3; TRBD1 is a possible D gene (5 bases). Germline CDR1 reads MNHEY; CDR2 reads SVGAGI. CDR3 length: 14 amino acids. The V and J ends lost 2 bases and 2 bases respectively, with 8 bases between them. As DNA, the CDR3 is TGTGCCAGCAGTTACCAGACAGACACAGATACGCAGTATTTT. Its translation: CASSYQTDTDTQYF.

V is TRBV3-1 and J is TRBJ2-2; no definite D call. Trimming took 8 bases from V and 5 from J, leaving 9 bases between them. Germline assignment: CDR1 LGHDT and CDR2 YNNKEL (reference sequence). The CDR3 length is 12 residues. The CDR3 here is CASGYTTGELFF. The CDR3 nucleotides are TGTGCCAGCGGATACACGACCGGGGAGCTGTTTTTT. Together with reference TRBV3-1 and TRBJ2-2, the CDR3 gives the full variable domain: DTAVSQTPKYLVTQMGNDKSIKCEQNLGHDTMYWYKQDSKKFLKIMFSYNNKELIINETVPNRFSPKSPDKAHLNLHINSLELGDSAVYFCASGYTTGELFFGEGSRLTVL.